This entry features one TCR beta chain sequence. What it binds is unknown. From germline, CDR1 is SGDLS and CDR2 YYNGEE. Trimming took 1 base from V and 7 from J; bases not matched to a gene: 4. This CDR3 is built from 14 residues. Sequencing used immunoSEQ multiplex PCR; TCRdb keeps in-frame clones, though not all of them. Of 40,000 or so clones in the sample, 82% were seen once. This record comes from a study of vaccination effects on CD4 cells after COVID-19. A roughly 10-day culture period preceded the isolation of CD4+ T cells. Having tested negative for nucleocapsid antibodies, the vaccine recipients showed no prior SARS-CoV-2 infection.

Sequencing was performed on CD4+ T cells from PBMCs cultured without peptide, taken before COVID-19 vaccination. The V gene is TRBV9, the J gene TRBJ2-2; 7 bases fit TRBD1. This receptor was obtained from a human donor who received a COVID-19 vaccine. Here the CDR3 DNA reads TGTGCCAGCAGCGTAACAGGGGCGGGCGGGGAGCTGTTTTTT. Amino acids: CASSVTGAGGELFF.